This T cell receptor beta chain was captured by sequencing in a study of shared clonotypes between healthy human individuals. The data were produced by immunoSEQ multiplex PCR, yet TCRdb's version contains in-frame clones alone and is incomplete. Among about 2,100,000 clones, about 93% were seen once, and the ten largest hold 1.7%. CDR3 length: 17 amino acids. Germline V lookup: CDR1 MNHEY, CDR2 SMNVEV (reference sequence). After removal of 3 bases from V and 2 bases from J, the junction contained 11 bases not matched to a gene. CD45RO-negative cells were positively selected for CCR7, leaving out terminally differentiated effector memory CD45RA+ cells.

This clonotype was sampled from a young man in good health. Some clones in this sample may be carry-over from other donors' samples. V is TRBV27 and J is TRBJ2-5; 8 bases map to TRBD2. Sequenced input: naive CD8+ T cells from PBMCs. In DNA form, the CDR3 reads TGTGCCAGCAGTTTGTTCGGTGGTAGCGGGACTCAAGAGACCCAGTACTTC. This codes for CASSLFGGSGTQETQYF.